The 28 T cell receptor beta chains given below trace back to one sample, sequenced in a study of cytomegalovirus exposure and HLA in healthy donors. PCR was performed using 60 Vbeta and 13 Jbeta primers. Produced via immunoSEQ multiplex PCR; TCRdb's table is partial and in-frame only. The sample contains some 150,000 clones, approximately 80% of which appear only once. Sequenced material: PBMCs. Receptors were obtained from a man aged 45-60 years in good health and CMV-seropositive.

DNA of the CDR3: TGTGCCAGCGGGGTTCGGACAGAGTACAATGAGCAGTTCTTC. This sequence encodes CASGVRTEYNEQFF. The genes are TRBV7-2 and TRBJ2-1; tentatively, D is TRBD1 (6 bases). In germline, CDR1 is SGHTA, CDR2 FQGNSA. The V end lost 8 bases, the J end lost 4 bases, and 15 bases lay between the germline ends. The CDR3 has 14 amino acids.

This CDR3 reads CASSPMGQRSHGYTF. DNA of the CDR3: TGTGCCAGCAGCCCAATGGGACAGAGGTCCCATGGCTACACCTTC. This rearrangement joins TRBV11-1 to TRBJ1-2; TRBD1 matches 7 bases. The CDR3 spans 15 residues. Trimming cost V 5 bases and J 6 bases; bases outside gene matches: 12. Germline V gene sequence: CDR1 SGHAT, CDR2 FQDESV (reference sequence).

The chain joins TRBV14 to TRBJ1-3; no clear D. The germline V gene encodes CDR1 SGHDN and CDR2 FVKESK. Trimming cost V 4 bases and J 0 bases, with 7 bases left between them. This CDR3 is 14 amino acids long. Here the CDR3 DNA reads TGTGCCAGCAGCCCCTTTAACTCTGGAAACACCATATATTTT. Its protein product is CASSPFNSGNTIYF.

The rearrangement uses TRBV6-5 and TRBJ1-2, with D possibly being TRBD1 (6 bases). The germline V gene encodes CDR1 MNHEY and CDR2 SVGAGI. Trimming stripped 5 bases from V and 9 bases from J, with 19 bases between. The length of the CDR3 is 14 residues. DNA for the CDR3: TGTGCCAGCAGTATAACAAGGGGGATCTCGAGCTACACCTTC. Translation: CASSITRGISSYTF.

The chain joins TRBV7-2 to TRBJ1-2, with a possible D match to TRBD1 (6 bases). Germline assignment: CDR1 SGHTA and CDR2 FQGNSA. The V and J ends lost 5 bases and 8 bases respectively, with 15 bases between them. CDR3 length: 13 residues. DNA of the CDR3: TGTGCCAGCAGCCTACAGGGTGTCTACGGCTACACCTTC. It codes for CASSLQGVYGYTF.

The chain has TRBV30 and TRBJ1-1; D perhaps matches TRBD1 (6 bases). V lost 4 bases and J 5 bases, leaving 14 bases between the germline ends. Germline V gives CDR1 GTSNPN, CDR2 SVGIG (reference sequence). This CDR3 is 13 amino acids long. The CDR3 loop reads CAWILQGWTEAFF. The CDR3 region has the DNA TGTGCCTGGATCCTACAGGGTTGGACTGAAGCTTTCTTT.

The genes are TRBV11-2 and TRBJ1-2; the match to TRBD1 covers 7 bases. Looked up from germline, CDR1 is SGHAT and CDR2 is FQNNGV. This CDR3 spans 12 amino acids. The J segment lost 6 bases and the V segment lost 5 bases, leaving 3 bases of the junction unmatched. The CDR3: CASSRTGNGYTF. In DNA form, the CDR3 reads TGTGCCAGCAGCCGGACAGGAAATGGCTACACCTTC.

The V gene is TRBV7-2, the J gene TRBJ2-2; D may be TRBD1 (6 bases). The CDR3 covers 15 residues. Trimming cost V 1 base and J 1 base, with 7 bases left between them. The V gene's germline CDR1 is SGHTA and CDR2 FQGNSA. The CDR3 DNA is TGTGCCAGCAGCTTAGGGGGGCAGAACACCGGGGAGCTGTTTTTT. Translating gives CASSLGGQNTGELFF.

The chain joins TRBV28 to TRBJ2-1; tentative D call: TRBD2 (5 bases). V was shortened by 2 bases and J by 9 bases, with 17 bases between the two germline ends. The CDR3 contains 15 residues. Looked up from germline, CDR1 is MDHEN and CDR2 is SYDVKM. The CDR3 DNA reads as TGTGCCAGCAGTTTACCCGAGGGATCTTTCAGTGAGCAGTTCTTC. Its translation: CASSLPEGSFSEQFF.

This clone appeared a single time. The chain couples TRBV5-4 to TRBJ2-1; D unclear. The CDR3 contains 14 residues. The V and J ends lost 7 bases and 4 bases respectively, with 15 bases between them. The germline V gene encodes CDR1 SGHNT and CDR2 YYREEE (reference sequence). The CDR3 DNA is TGTGCCAGCCACGACTCTTTCTCGTACAATGAGCAGTTCTTC. Amino acid sequence: CASHDSFSYNEQFF. Filled out from reference TRBV5-4 and TRBJ2-1, the complete variable domain reads ETGVTQSPTHLIKTRGQQVTLRCSSQSGHNTVSWYQQALGQGPQFIFQYYREEENGRGNFPPRFSGLQFPNYSSELNVNALELDDSALYLCASHDSFSYNEQFFGPGTRLTVL.

The rearrangement joins TRBV27 to TRBJ1-1; no clear D gene. The CDR3 has 14 amino acids. Germline CDR1 and CDR2: MNHEY and SMNVEV (reference sequence). Trimming removed 4 bases at V and 1 base at J, with 10 bases between. The DNA for the CDR3 is TGTGCCAGCAGTTCCCCCGGAGAGAACACTGAAGCTTTCTTT. Protein sequence: CASSSPGENTEAFF.

J is TRBJ2-5 and V is TRBV5-1; 10 bases match TRBD2. The CDR3 loop spans 15 amino acids. CDR1 and CDR2 from the germline V gene are SGHRS and YFSETQ. J was trimmed by 5 bases and V by 4 bases; bases with no gene match: 8. CDR3 in amino acids: CASSTLAGVGETQYF. CDR3 in DNA: TGCGCCAGCAGCACCCTAGCGGGAGTGGGCGAGACCCAGTACTTC. Looking up the rest from reference TRBV5-1 and TRBJ2-5 gives the full variable domain: KAGVTQTPRYLIKTRGQQVTLSCSPISGHRSVSWYQQTPGQGLQFLFEYFSETQRNKGNFPGRFSGRQFSNSRSEMNVSTLELGDSALYLCASSTLAGVGETQYFGPGTRLLVL.

The chain recombines TRBV6-6 with TRBJ2-3, with D maybe TRBD1 (6 bases). CDR1 and CDR2 from the germline V gene are MNHNY and SVGAGI (reference sequence). Trimming removed 5 bases at V and 4 bases at J, with 13 bases between. The CDR3 is made up of 14 amino acids. The CDR3 loop reads CASSENTGSDTQYF. The CDR3 DNA reads as TGTGCCAGCAGTGAGAATACAGGGTCAGATACGCAGTATTTT.

V usage is TRBV5-5 and J usage is TRBJ2-5; D not certain. Germline V CDR1 and CDR2: SGHKS, YYEKEE (reference sequence). The CDR3 loop spans 14 amino acids. V lost 2 bases and J 3 bases, leaving 11 bases between the germline ends. The CDR3 region has the DNA TGTGCCAGCAGCTTAAAAGGTCAGGAAGAGACCCAGTACTTC. This encodes CASSLKGQEETQYF.

The chain recombines TRBV7-2 with TRBJ1-3; a weak D match, TRBD1 (6 bases). The V gene lost 4 bases and the J gene lost 2 bases, with 15 bases spanning the gap. The CDR3 has 16 amino acids. Germline assignment: CDR1 SGHTA and CDR2 FQGNSA. CDR3: CASSSQTGATGNTIYF. CDR3 sequence (DNA): TGTGCCAGCAGCTCCCAGACAGGTGCCACTGGAAACACCATATATTTT.

Comments on this clone: One end of the junction is discordant with germline, which a read error may explain. Within the sample, other DNA sequences also encode this same CDR3. The V gene is TRBV2, the J gene TRBJ1-2; 9 nucleotides match TRBD1. The germline V gene encodes CDR1 SNHLY and CDR2 FYNNEI. The CDR3 contains 16 residues. CDR3 coding DNA: TGTGCCAGCAGCGAAGCGCTTCGGGACAGGGTGCGGGGCTACACCTTC. Protein: CASSEALRDRVRGYTF. Full variable domain (rest looked up from reference TRBV2 and TRBJ1-2): EPEVTQTPSHQVTQMGQEVILRCVPISNHLYFYWYRQILGQKVEFLVSFYNNEISEKSEIFDDQFSVERPDGSNFTLKIRSTKLEDSAMYFCASSEALRDRVRGYTFGSGTRLTVV.

The chain is built from TRBV18 and TRBJ2-5; TRBD1 might be the D (6 bases). The length of the CDR3 is 14 residues. Germline CDR1 is KGHSH and CDR2 is LQKENI. V was pared by 3 bases and J by 5 bases, with 13 bases between. The CDR3 is CASSPQGGEETQYF. DNA of the CDR3: TGTGCCAGCTCACCGCAAGGGGGAGAGGAGACCCAGTACTTC. The whole variable domain, remainder taken from reference TRBV18 and TRBJ2-5, is NAGVMQNPRHLVRRRGQEARLRCSPMKGHSHVYWYRQLPEEGLKFMVYLQKENIIDESGMPKERFSAEFPKEGPSILRIQQVVRGDSAAYFCASSPQGGEETQYFGPGTRLLVL.

This chain connects TRBV6-1 to TRBJ2-1; D gene unclear. Trimming removed 4 bases at V and 0 bases at J, with 22 bases between. CDR3 length: 19 residues. The germline V gene has CDR1 MNHNS and CDR2 SASEGT. The CDR3: CASSGGFLTSPSSYNEQFF. The CDR3 DNA sequence: TGTGCCAGCAGTGGTGGTTTCCTGACGTCCCCTAGCTCCTACAATGAGCAGTTCTTC.

The V gene is TRBV6-5, the J gene TRBJ2-2; the D is unclear. Trimming took 0 bases from V and 0 from J, leaving 5 bases between them. CDR3 length: 15 amino acids. The V gene's germline CDR1 is MNHEY and CDR2 SVGAGI. The CDR3 region is CASSYSTTNTGELFF. For the CDR3, the DNA is TGTGCCAGCAGTTACTCAACTACGAACACCGGGGAGCTGTTTTTT.

Comment on this clone: A read error may account for a junction end that differs from germline. The chain has TRBV7-7 and TRBJ2-1; 7 positions match TRBD1. The CDR3 has 15 amino acids. Germline V gene data show CDR1 as SSHAT and CDR2 as FNYEAQ (reference sequence). The CDR3 protein is CASSLEGTGVGEQFF. Here the CDR3 DNA reads TGTGCTAGCAGCTTAGAGGGTACAGGGGTAGGTGAGCAGTTCTTC.

The rearrangement links TRBV10-2 to TRBJ2-5; TRBD2 agrees at 9 bases. The CDR3 has 15 amino acids. Germline V gene sequence: CDR1 WSHSY, CDR2 SAAADI. Trimming removed 6 bases from V and 1 base from J; junction bases left unmatched: 6. CDR3 in amino acids: CASRGQRGAQETQYF. The CDR3 nucleotides are TGCGCCAGCAGGGGCCAGCGGGGGGCCCAAGAGACCCAGTACTTC.

The chain uses TRBV9 and TRBJ2-1; TRBD2 matches 12 bases. Trimming at V came to 3 bases and at J to 3 bases, leaving 4 bases not matched to a gene. The germline CDR1 and CDR2 sequences are SGDLS and YYNGEE. The CDR3 loop spans 16 amino acids. This CDR3 reads CASSARTSGDYNEQFF. CDR3 nucleotide sequence: TGTGCCAGCAGCGCCCGGACTAGCGGGGACTACAATGAGCAGTTCTTC.

The rearrangement uses TRBV18 and TRBJ1-2; TRBD1 matches at 9 bases. The length of the CDR3 is 14 residues. Per germline, CDR1 KGHSH and CDR2 LQKENI. V shed 5 bases, J shed 5 bases, and the junction held 6 bases outside the gene matches. This CDR3 is CASSTGGAWYGYTF. CDR3 coding DNA: TGTGCCAGCTCAACAGGGGGCGCATGGTATGGCTACACCTTC. Using reference TRBV18 and TRBJ1-2 for the parts outside the CDR3, the full variable domain is NAGVMQNPRHLVRRRGQEARLRCSPMKGHSHVYWYRQLPEEGLKFMVYLQKENIIDESGMPKERFSAEFPKEGPSILRIQQVVRGDSAAYFCASSTGGAWYGYTFGSGTRLTVV.

The J gene is TRBJ1-3, the V gene TRBV5-6, with D hard to call. Germline-derived CDR1 and CDR2 are SGHDT and YYEEEE. V was shortened by 1 base and J by 0 bases, with 11 bases between the two germline ends. The CDR3 totals 16 residues. The CDR3 is CASSLWTTDSGNTIYF. The CDR3 region has the DNA TGTGCCAGCAGCTTGTGGACTACCGACTCTGGAAACACCATATATTTT.

V and J are TRBV10-3 and TRBJ2-2; 13 bases line up with TRBD2. V lost 6 bases, J lost 4 bases, and 8 bases stayed unmatched. This CDR3 region has 17 residues. The germline V gene has CDR1 ENHRY and CDR2 SYGVKD. The CDR3 sequence: CAIRETGTSGTTGELFF. DNA for the CDR3: TGTGCCATCAGGGAAACCGGGACTAGCGGGACCACCGGGGAGCTGTTTTTT.

This clone was detected only once. The chain employs TRBV4-2 and TRBJ2-7; 7 bases fit TRBD2. The CDR3 runs to 16 residues. V was clipped by 0 bases and J by 3 bases; unmatched bases: 8. Per germline, CDR1 LGHNA and CDR2 YNFKEQ. The CDR3 bases are TGTGCCAGCAGCCAAGACATAGGCGGGAGAGTCTACGAGCAGTACTTC. This gives the protein CASSQDIGGRVYEQYF.

The sample holds a few counts of this clone. This chain uses TRBV6-5 with TRBJ1-4; TRBD1 is a possible D gene (6 bases). The CDR3 is 15 amino acids. V was clipped by 5 bases and J by 9 bases, with 19 bases between them. Germline CDR1 reads MNHEY; CDR2 reads SVGAGI. CDR3 in amino acids: CASSPQGQGYQKLFF. The CDR3 DNA reads as TGTGCCAGCAGTCCACAGGGCCAGGGGTATCAAAAACTGTTTTTT.

V and J are TRBV2 and TRBJ2-6, with a tentative D call TRBD1 (5 bases). Per germline, CDR1 SNHLY and CDR2 FYNNEI. CDR3 size: 16 residues. Trimming left V 3 bases short and J 0 bases short, with 9 bases between. For the CDR3, the DNA is TGTGCCAGCAGTGACTATGACAGCTCTGGGGCCAACGTCCTGACTTTC. Protein: CASSDYDSSGANVLTF.